Listed here are 22 T cell receptor beta chains from one sample, sequenced in a study of blood T cell repertoires in COVID-19. Libraries were prepared by immunoSEQ multiplex PCR; TCRdb keeps only in-frame clonotypes and omits some of them. This sample has about 220,000 clones, with around 83% found just once. The sample consisted of peripheral blood. These TCRs come from a man aged 45-65 years with active or convalescent COVID-19.

The chain recombines TRBV7-2 with TRBJ1-5; no clear D. The CDR3 length is 13 residues. The germline gives CDR1 SGHTA, CDR2 FQGNSA. The ends were cut back, 0 bases at V and 10 bases at J, with 10 bases in the middle. The CDR3 reads CASSLAVEGPQHF. In DNA form, the CDR3 reads TGTGCCAGCAGCTTAGCCGTGGAGGGTCCCCAGCATTTT.

The CDR3 reads CASSGTGQNQPQHF. The CDR3 DNA is TGTGCCAGCAGCGGGACAGGGCAAAATCAGCCCCAGCATTTT. The chain uses TRBV2 and TRBJ1-5; 9 bases match TRBD1. Germline V gene sequence: CDR1 SNHLY, CDR2 FYNNEI. The CDR3 sequence is 14 residues long. J gave up 4 bases and V 6 bases, and 4 bases lay outside the gene matches.

The genes are TRBV29-1 and TRBJ1-1; D is undetermined. Trimming cost V 7 bases and J 1 base, with 22 bases left between them. This CDR3 contains 16 residues. CDR1 is SQVTM, CDR2 ANQGSEA, per germline. The CDR3 region is CSGGPRRAYTNTEAFF. The CDR3 DNA is TGCAGCGGCGGCCCGCGGCGGGCGTATACGAACACTGAAGCTTTCTTT.

The chain is built from TRBV7-2 and TRBJ2-5, with TRBD2 matching over 8 bases. V lost 2 bases, J lost 7 bases, and 9 bases stayed unmatched. Germline values: CDR1 SGHTA, CDR2 FQGNSA. This CDR3 has 15 amino acids. CDR3 sequence (DNA): TGTGCCAGCAGCTTATCGCGGGGGGTCGATGGGACCCAGTACTTC. Amino acids: CASSLSRGVDGTQYF.

The chain couples TRBV7-8 to TRBJ1-5; TRBD1 matches 8 bases. Looked up from germline, CDR1 is SGHVS and CDR2 is FQNEAQ. With 2 bases clipped from V and 0 bases from J, the junction kept 3 bases outside the gene matches. The CDR3 totals 16 residues. The CDR3 nucleotides are TGTGCCAGCAGCTTATCCGGGACAGGTAGCAATCAGCCCCAGCATTTT. Its protein is CASSLSGTGSNQPQHF.

J is TRBJ2-7 and V is TRBV7-2, with D possibly TRBD2 on 5 matching bases. The CDR3 consists of 15 residues. Trimming shortened V by 5 bases and J by 4 bases, and 18 bases separated the two germline ends. Germline CDR1 reads SGHTA; CDR2 reads FQGNSA. The CDR3 nucleotides read TGTGCCAGCAGCCCCCACTCGGGGATCTTATACGAGCAGTACTTC. Translation gives CASSPHSGILYEQYF.

The rearrangement joins TRBV15 to TRBJ2-5, with TRBD1 identical over 9 bases. Germline CDR1 reads LNHNV; CDR2 reads YYDKDF (reference sequence). The CDR3 consists of 15 residues. Unmatched junction bases numbered 7, after V lost 4 bases and J lost 4 bases. CDR3 sequence reads: CATSTGTGLRETQYF. In nucleotides, the CDR3 is TGTGCCACCAGCACCGGGACAGGGCTACGAGAGACCCAGTACTTC.

The chain couples TRBV5-5 to TRBJ2-1; 12 positions agree with TRBD2. With 4 bases clipped from V and 8 bases from J, the junction kept 7 bases outside the gene matches. CDR1 and CDR2 from the germline V gene are SGHKS and YYEKEE (reference sequence). The CDR3 extends over 15 amino acids. CDR3 DNA sequence: TGTGCCAGCAGCCCTCTAGCGGGGGGGCCTCATGAGCAGTTCTTC. Its translation is CASSPLAGGPHEQFF.

The count of this clone is one. V gene TRBV9 combines with J gene TRBJ1-2; unclear D gene. The CDR3 consists of 13 residues. Per the germline V gene, CDR1 is SGDLS and CDR2 is YYNGEE. V shed 3 bases and J shed 2 bases, with 8 bases lying between them. The CDR3 DNA reads as TGTGCCAGCAGCGGGGAGGGAAACTATGGCTACACCTTC. Its protein product is CASSGEGNYGYTF. Full variable domain (rest looked up from reference TRBV9 and TRBJ1-2): DSGVTQTPKHLITATGQRVTLRCSPRSGDLSVYWYQQSLDQGLQFLIQYYNGEERAKGNILERFSAQQFPDLHSELNLSSLELGDSALYFCASSGEGNYGYTFGSGTRLTVV.

This chain uses TRBV4-3 with TRBJ1-6; TRBD1 matches 9 bases. J lost 10 bases, V lost 0 bases, and 7 bases had no gene match. Looked up from germline, CDR1 is LGHNA and CDR2 is YSLEER. The CDR3 covers 16 residues. The CDR3 region is CASSQDGRDRASPLHF. The CDR3 nucleotides are TGCGCCAGCAGCCAAGATGGTAGGGACAGGGCGTCACCCCTCCACTTT.

The gene calls are TRBV7-9 and TRBJ1-2; D remains unclear. The CDR3 is made up of 14 amino acids. V gave up 5 bases and J gave up 8 bases, with 18 bases separating them. The V gene's germline CDR1 is SEHNR and CDR2 FQNEAQ (reference sequence). The CDR3 bases are TGTGCCAGCAGCACACCCCTGGGAGGGTACGGCTACACCTTC. Its translation: CASSTPLGGYGYTF.

In this sample, this clone turned up once. This chain links TRBV4-3 with TRBJ2-1; TRBD1 aligns across 9 bases. Germline V lookup: CDR1 LGHNA, CDR2 YSLEER. V lost 4 bases to trimming and J lost 9 bases; unmatched junction nucleotides: 10. The CDR3 runs 15 residues. CDR3 DNA: TGCGCCAGCAGCCCCACCGGACAGGGGCTAGGTGAGCAGTTCTTC. It encodes CASSPTGQGLGEQFF.

The genes are TRBV2 and TRBJ2-4, with 7 bases that match TRBD1. V was clipped by 6 bases and J by 5 bases; unmatched bases: 13. This CDR3 is built from 16 residues. From germline, CDR1 is SNHLY and CDR2 FYNNEI. In nucleotides, the CDR3 is TGTGCCAGCAGCGACCGAGGGGGCAGGGTCGAAAACATTCAGTACTTC. The encoded protein is CASSDRGGRVENIQYF.

The chain couples TRBV3-1 (or the pseudogene TRBV3-2) to TRBJ2-1; TRBD1 agrees at 7 bases. Germline lookup yields CDR1 LGHDT and CDR2 YNNKEL (reference sequence). V was pared by 1 base and J by 0 bases, with 9 bases of the junction left unmatched. The CDR3 runs 18 residues. The CDR3 bases are TGTGCCAGCAGCCAAGTTTGGCAGGGGGACAGCTCCTACAATGAGCAGTTCTTC. Its protein is CASSQVWQGDSSYNEQFF.

Here the CDR3 DNA reads TGTGCCAGCAGTACGGACAGGCTAGGAAAACTGTTTTTT. As protein: CASSTDRLGKLFF. V is TRBV5-6 and J is TRBJ1-4; 7 bases match TRBD1. CDR1 is SGHDT, CDR2 YYEEEE, per germline. V dropped 5 bases and J dropped 10; count of bases not matched to a gene: 8. The CDR3 sequence is 13 residues long. Complete variable domain (other parts from reference TRBV5-6 and TRBJ1-4): DAGVTQSPTHLIKTRGQQVTLRCSPKSGHDTVSWYQQALGQGPQFIFQYYEEEERQRGNFPDRFSGHQFPNYSSELNVNALLLGDSALYLCASSTDRLGKLFFGSGTQLSVL.

The chain combines TRBV5-1 with TRBJ1-6; 7 positions agree with TRBD1. Germline V gene data show CDR1 as SGHRS and CDR2 as YFSETQ. This CDR3 is 14 amino acids long. V shed 4 bases and J 10 bases; nucleotides not matched to a gene: 8. For the CDR3, the DNA is TGCGCCAGCAGCCCCACAGGGGTAAGCTCACCCCTCCACTTT. Translation: CASSPTGVSSPLHF.

The chain employs TRBV5-4 and TRBJ2-5; TRBD2 agrees at 7 bases. The junction had 9 bases not matched to a gene; V was cut back by 7 bases and J by 3 bases. Germline V gives CDR1 SGHNT, CDR2 YYREEE (reference sequence). The CDR3 sequence is 14 residues long. In DNA form, the CDR3 reads TGTGCCAGCCGCAACCCTAGCGGAGAAGAGACCCAGTACTTC. Its protein is CASRNPSGEETQYF.

This clone was seen more than once but under ten times. This chain's CDR3 is CASSKTSGGYGELFF. Written as DNA, the CDR3 is TGTGCCAGCAGCAAGACTAGCGGGGGGTACGGGGAGCTGTTTTTT. The chain is built from TRBV7-2 and TRBJ2-2, with 13 positions matching TRBD2. V shed 5 bases, J shed 7 bases, and the junction held 4 bases outside the gene matches. This CDR3 region has 15 residues. Germline V gene sequence: CDR1 SGHTA, CDR2 FQGNSA.

V and J are TRBV7-2 and TRBJ2-3; TRBD2 might be the D (6 bases). This CDR3 spans 13 amino acids. Germline values: CDR1 SGHTA, CDR2 FQGNSA. V shed 1 base and J shed 10 bases, with 12 bases lying between them. CDR3 sequence (DNA): TGTGCCAGCAGCTTAGTGACTAGTGGATCGCAGTATTTT. Its translation is CASSLVTSGSQYF.

The rearrangement links TRBV18 to TRBJ1-2; TRBD1 matches 7 bases. From germline, CDR1 is KGHSH and CDR2 LQKENI. CDR3 length: 12 amino acids. Unmatched junction bases numbered 5, after V lost 5 bases and J lost 8 bases. In DNA form, the CDR3 reads TGTGCCAGCTCAGAAGACAGGGAGGGCTACACCTTC. The encoded protein is CASSEDREGYTF.

The chain joins TRBV21-1 to TRBJ2-1; the table's D call, TRBD2, has no DNA check behind it. TRBV21-1 is a pseudogene locus. This CDR3 is 17 amino acids long. The CDR3 protein is CASSRTLAGDPYNEQFF. In DNA, the CDR3 is TGTGCCAGCAGCAGAACCCTAGCGGGAGACCCTTACAATGAGCAGTTCTTC.

This clone has more than one count but fewer than ten. The chain joins TRBV5-5 to TRBJ2-5, with 13 bases matching TRBD2. The J segment lost 5 bases and the V segment lost 4 bases, leaving 8 bases of the junction unmatched. Per the germline V gene, CDR1 is SGHKS and CDR2 is YYEKEE (reference sequence). CDR3 length equals 16 residues. The CDR3 protein is CASSPGLAGVEETQYF. The CDR3 DNA sequence: TGTGCCAGCAGCCCCGGACTAGCGGGAGTTGAGGAGACCCAGTACTTC.